This T cell receptor (beta chain) derives from a study of spatial heterogeneity in lung cancer (dated by TCRdb to between 2018 and 2020). Regarding the complete study: Beta-chain transcripts were consistently detected in greater numbers than alpha-chain transcripts, which likely reflected higher beta-chain transcript abundance. In the raw uncorrected reads, each unique combination of TCR and UMI appeared more than ten times on average. TCR alpha and beta repertoires were quantitatively compared across multiple tumor regions, matched nontumor lung and blood in non-small cell lung cancer. Nonsynonymous mutation counts, determined by whole-exome sequencing of tumor tissue, were related to TCR repertoire features. Both alpha and beta chains were TCR-sequenced in samples taken at surgery, namely 220 tumor regions, 62 to 70 matched nontumor lung samples and 55 to 60 PBMC samples.

Overall results and qualifications from the work: Ubiquitous expanded tumor TCRs showed up in blood more often at tumor resection than at routine follow-up. Confirming at a functional level the hypothesis that regional TCRs recognize regional mutations was considered to require additional single-cell paired TCR alpha and beta sequencing.

This clonotype is identified as medium-sized (0.01 to 0.1%). The specificity of this receptor is unknown. Base qualities are not recorded, but no much larger clone differs from it by a single base. Preparation of the library involved 5' RACE. Sequencing instrument: NextSeq 500. The TCR library protocol attached a unique molecular identifier to each TCR cDNA molecule to allow correction of PCR and sequencing errors. In the authors' own workflow: TCR identification, UMI-based error correction and CDR3 extraction were performed with Decombinator tools. TCRs above a frequency of 2 per 1,000, corresponding to the top 1% of the tumor frequency distribution, were defined as expanded. Renyi diversity was computed with the R vegan package after each repertoire had been subsampled 100 times to 5,000 TCRs. CDR3 similarity networks were constructed using string-kernel similarity of amino acid triplets, with links drawn between CDR3s whose pairwise similarity was above 0.82. Clones were called with MiXCR by TCRdb after fastp trimmed the public reads at Q25, and only in-frame beta chains were retained. A single entry per CDR3 protein holds the most common genes and DNA from its merged rows. The V and J calls and clone size are TCRdb's, not the authors'. For this sample the table gives about 36,000 distinct CDR3 sequences, of which less than 9% were detected only once. The ten largest make up 29% of the sample.

V is shortened by 3 bases, J by 2 bases, and the region joining them spans 7 bases. From cysteine to phenylalanine, the CDR3 is 14 amino acids long. The read is trimmed to its CDR3 DNA, 42 bases read in frame from base 1. The sample's time point label, decoded: sample taken at primary tumor resection. Samples were obtained from 72 patients with early-stage, untreated non-small cell lung cancer from the lung TRACERx cohort. For TCR sequencing, whole RNA was extracted from tumor and nontumor lung tissue, or from cryopreserved PBMC samples, and no cell sorting was done. Only patients for whom sufficient RNA was available from at least two tumor regions were selected for TCR sequencing.

This specimen consisted of PBMCs, obtained at surgery. The chain employs TRBV12-3 or TRBV12-4 and TRBJ2-2; perhaps TRBD2 is the D gene, with 6 bases matching. This receptor was obtained from a female donor with early-stage non-small cell lung cancer. The CDR3 amino acid sequence is: CASSFGGNTGELFF. The DNA is TGTGCCAGCAGTTTCGGGGGTAACACCGGGGAGCTGTTTTTT.